These T cell receptor beta chains were read from a single sample in a study of monozygotic twins with inflammatory bowel disease. TCRdb reprocessed the 5' RACE reads and stores each CDR3 protein as one record, lacking DNA. The repertoire table contains 330,000 or so distinct CDR3 sequences. Sequenced input: blood. The receptors stem from a human donor with ulcerative colitis or Crohn's disease, or a healthy co-twin of an affected twin (not recorded which). CDR3s include the opening cysteine and the closing phenylalanine or tryptophan.

J | V | CDR3
TRBJ1-2 | TRBV4-3 | CASSQGTEPVTF
TRBJ2-2 | TRBV27 | CASRRTGANTGELFF
TRBJ1-3 | TRBV5-1 | CASSSDGQVSSGNTIYF
TRBJ2-3 | TRBV10-1 | CASSEGGGPGKDTQYF
TRBJ1-1 | TRBV28 | CASSSVGEMAGHNTEAFF
TRBJ2-3 | TRBV7-8 | CASSLAMAGGPDTQYF
TRBJ1-2 | TRBV5-1 | CASSSGTGDRGYGYTF
TRBJ1-1 | TRBV18 | CASSSDRSLDAFF
TRBJ2-1 | TRBV5-4 | CASSLGLAGWGSYNEQFF
TRBJ2-3 | TRBV7-8 | CASSLLGPSDTQYF
TRBJ2-2 | TRBV4-3 | CASSQDRLQGATGELFF
TRBJ2-3 | TRBV15 | CATSRDPDTDTQYF
TRBJ2-1 | TRBV4-3 | CASSPRDRGDEQYF
TRBJ2-7 | TRBV12-5 | CASGLVQTGGSYEQYF
TRBJ2-2 | TRBV7-2 | CVSSLGRTGELFF
TRBJ1-5 | TRBV20-1 | CSADGPRGKGNQPQHF
TRBJ2-7 | TRBV28 | CASRESGRTYEQYF
TRBJ1-1 | TRBV30 | CAWVGFDTEAFF
TRBJ1-6 | TRBV12-3/TRBV12-4 | CASSFGGGSPLHF
TRBJ1-3 | TRBV12-3/TRBV12-4 | CASNQGYENTIYF
TRBJ1-5 | TRBV12-3/TRBV12-4 | CASSLNTLGPQHF
TRBJ2-5 | TRBV5-1 | CASSRGFGTSGKVETQYF
TRBJ2-7 | TRBV28 | CASSLRGGTRLYEQYF
TRBJ2-5 | TRBV15 | CATEARVETQYF
TRBJ2-2 | TRBV29-1 | CSVDKVQVILNTGELFF
TRBJ1-6 | TRBV5-4 | CASRRDRGNSPLHF
TRBJ1-1 | TRBV3-1 | CASSQGGQGTEAFF
TRBJ1-5 | TRBV7-2 | CASSSLTNQPQHF
TRBJ2-2 | TRBV12-3/TRBV12-4 | CASRHGTGDTGELFF
TRBJ2-7 | TRBV20-1 | CSATRKQGRAYEQYF
TRBJ1-1 | TRBV6-4 | CASSYTPATEAFF
TRBJ1-4 | TRBV6-5 | CASSYRGGTNEKLFF
TRBJ1-1 | TRBV27 | CASSLSRGADEAFF
TRBJ2-7 | TRBV6-2/TRBV6-3 | CASSYSMASGGYEQYF
TRBJ2-3 | TRBV11-2 | CASSFDGAPTDTQYF
TRBJ2-3 | TRBV28 | CASSFRVWGTGGLARTDTQYF
TRBJ1-2 | TRBV5-8 | CASSKGRPPLGGYTF
TRBJ1-1 | TRBV24-1 | CATADQGNTEAFF
TRBJ1-5 | TRBV20-1 | CSARMGGRPQHF
TRBJ2-7 | TRBV5-1 | CASSSSGGDEQYF
TRBJ2-5 | TRBV5-1 | CASSLGPISETQYF
TRBJ2-5 | TRBV7-9 | CASRAQKETQYF
TRBJ1-3 | TRBV20-1 | CSASGISSGNTIYF
TRBJ2-7 | TRBV4-3 | CASSQDGGQGSSYEQYF
TRBJ1-2 | TRBV5-1 | CASSLELSNYGYTF
TRBJ2-7 | TRBV29-1 | CSVEILKQVGTYEQYF
TRBJ1-2 | TRBV18 | CASSEGPQRGYTF
TRBJ2-3 | TRBV7-7 | CASSSGTGAKVTQYF
TRBJ1-1 | TRBV10-3 | CAINGGQGTEAFF
TRBJ1-2 | TRBV6-7 | CASSYRGRAGYTF
TRBJ2-1 | TRBV2 | CASSEAPRQAYNEQFF
TRBJ2-2 | TRBV5-1 | CASSPDVGQVQTGELFF
TRBJ1-2 | TRBV27 | CASSSGGARFGYTF
TRBJ2-7 | TRBV5-1 | CASSLAGIGSYEQYF
TRBJ2-1 | TRBV12-3/TRBV12-4 | CASSLSPGVAGADEQFF
TRBJ1-5 | TRBV20-1 | CSARPPGHDSNQPQHF
TRBJ2-1 | TRBV4-3 | CASSRRPLRDIYNEQFF
TRBJ2-1 | TRBV6-2/TRBV6-3 | CASSYSEGAHEQFF
TRBJ2-4 | TRBV12-3/TRBV12-4 | CASTPGSLNIQYF